The 19 T cell receptor beta chains reported below all come from one sample, sequenced in a study of regulatory T cells in long-lasting Graves disease (dated by TCRdb to the early 2020s). In the paper's terms, the time point label means: persistent/refractory GD, antithyroid drugs over 5 years with positive TRAb. For both TCR sequencing and RNA sequencing, RNA was extracted from PBMCs in TRIzol. The library was made by multiplex PCR. Sequenced on an Illumina HiSeq 4000. CDR3 regions were amplified by Arm-PCR with iRepertoire HTBI primers to construct TCR beta libraries. TCRdb redid the processing of the public reads, applying fastp at Q25 and MiXCR, and retained in-frame beta chains. Under each unique CDR3 protein, matching rows form one entry showing the most common genes and DNA. Here the sample has some 280,000 distinct CDR3 sequences; 22% occur a single time. Around 50% of the sample is held by the ten biggest clonotypes.

Sequencing used peripheral blood mononuclear cells (PBMCs), obtained when the disease was refractory, from a patient treated with antithyroid drugs. These receptors originate from a female donor with Graves disease.

This clonotype has a handful of counts. The rearrangement joins TRBV20-1 to TRBJ2-7; a possible D gene is TRBD2 (6 bases). The CDR3 is 16 residues long. The germline V gene encodes CDR1 DFQATT and CDR2 SNEGSKA (reference sequence). Trimming stripped 3 bases from V and 2 bases from J, with 20 bases between. CDR3 nucleotide sequence: TGCAGTGCTAGTGGGGACTTCACCCCTAGCGCCTACGAGCAGTACTTC. Translating it yields CSASGDFTPSAYEQYF.

This clonotype was detected many times. The rearrangement joins TRBV27 to TRBJ2-7; D gene unclear. The CDR3 is 14 amino acids. CDR1 is MNHEY, CDR2 SMNVEV, per germline (reference sequence). V shed 7 bases and J shed 0 bases, with 13 bases lying between them. CDR3 residues: CASTPHRSSYEQYF. Here the CDR3 DNA reads TGTGCCAGCACCCCTCATCGTAGCTCCTACGAGCAGTACTTC.

This clonotype showed up many times. This sequence joins TRBV15 and TRBJ2-7; D is unresolved. The V gene lost 5 bases and the J gene lost 0 bases, with 11 bases spanning the gap. Germline V CDR1 and CDR2: LNHNV, YYDKDF (reference sequence). This CDR3 is built from 14 residues. The CDR3 DNA reads as TGTGCCACCAGCGATAAACCGGGCTCCTACGAGCAGTACTTC. It is translated as CATSDKPGSYEQYF. Complete variable domain (other parts from reference TRBV15 and TRBJ2-7): DAMVIQNPRYQVTQFGKPVTLSCSQTLNHNVMYWYQQKSSQAPKLLFHYYDKDFNNEADTPDNFQSRRPNTSFCFLDIRSPGLGDTAMYLCATSDKPGSYEQYFGPGTRLTVT.

The rearrangement joins TRBV5-5 to TRBJ2-5; no reliable D call. The CDR3 has 15 residues. The germline CDR1 and CDR2 sequences are SGHKS and YYEKEE (reference sequence). V lost 0 bases and J 2 bases, leaving 11 bases between the germline ends. DNA of the CDR3: TGTGCCAGCAGCTTGGCCCCGGCGATGCAAGAGACCCAGTACTTC. Protein: CASSLAPAMQETQYF.

This clonotype was found a few times. The V and J genes are TRBV18 and TRBJ2-6, with D uncertain. CDR3 length: 15 residues. Trimming took 2 bases from V and 0 from J, leaving 5 bases between them. Germline loops: CDR1 KGHSH, CDR2 LQKENI. CDR3 residues: CASSPRDSGANVLTF. The CDR3 DNA follows: TGTGCCAGCTCACCAAGGGACTCTGGGGCCAACGTCCTGACTTTC.

The V and J genes are TRBV5-1 and TRBJ2-3; unclear D gene. CDR3 size: 14 residues. V lost 3 bases and J lost 0, with 8 bases in between. Germline V gene data show CDR1 as SGHRS and CDR2 as YFSETQ. The DNA of the CDR3 is TGCGCCAGCAGCTCAGCGCGGAGCACAGATACGCAGTATTTT. It translates to CASSSARSTDTQYF.

The rearrangement joins TRBV19 to TRBJ1-2, with D possibly being TRBD1 (6 bases). Trimming took off 7 bases at V and 0 bases at J, with 12 bases between the two ends. Germline CDR1 LNHDA, CDR2 SQIVND (reference sequence). This CDR3 has 14 amino acids. DNA of the CDR3: TGTGCCAGTAAAGGGGGAGAAGCTAACTATGGCTACACCTTC. Amino acid sequence: CASKGGEANYGYTF.

The rearrangement uses TRBV9 and TRBJ2-1; 10 bases are a match to TRBD2. V lost 7 bases and J lost 9; bases outside the gene matches: 13. CDR1 is SGDLS and CDR2 is YYNGEE in the germline V gene. CDR3 length equals 15 residues. CDR3 in DNA: TGTGCCAGCTCACCTCCTACCAGCGGGAGGGGTGAGCAGTTCTTC. The encoded protein is CASSPPTSGRGEQFF.

The V call is TRBV6-1, the J call TRBJ2-7; D gene uncertain. The length of the CDR3 is 12 residues. Per the germline V gene, CDR1 is MNHNS and CDR2 is SASEGT. Trimming took off 5 bases at V and 6 bases at J, with 11 bases between the two ends. In nucleotides, the CDR3 is TGTGCCAGCAGTCATCCAGGAGCCGAGCAGTACTTC. Translating gives CASSHPGAEQYF.

The sample holds a few counts of this clonotype. This sequence joins TRBV25-1 and TRBJ2-7; a weak D match, TRBD1 (6 bases). Deletions cut 0 bases from V and 5 bases from J, with 11 bases between. Germline-derived CDR1 and CDR2 are MGHDK and SYGVNS. The CDR3 is 14 amino acids. The CDR3 spells CASSEYGNRDEQYF. The CDR3 DNA reads as TGTGCCAGCAGTGAATATGGGAACAGGGACGAGCAGTACTTC.

This clonotype was detected ten times or more. The V gene is TRBV29-1, the J gene TRBJ2-5, with TRBD2 matching over 7 bases. J was trimmed by 5 bases and V by 3 bases; bases with no gene match: 6. Germline lookup yields CDR1 SQVTM and CDR2 ANQGSEA. The CDR3 sequence is 13 residues long. CDR3 in amino acids: CSVEGLREETQYF. The CDR3 coding sequence is TGCAGCGTTGAGGGGTTGCGGGAGGAGACCCAGTACTTC.

This clonotype showed up just a few times. This rearrangement joins TRBV5-1 to TRBJ1-1; D perhaps matches TRBD1 (5 bases). CDR1 and CDR2 (germline): SGHRS, YFSETQ. The CDR3 spans 14 residues. V was shortened by 0 bases and J by 8 bases, with 14 bases between the two germline ends. CDR3 residues: CASSLGGGAVEAFF. The CDR3 DNA reads TGCGCCAGCAGCTTGGGGGGGGGAGCGGTGGAAGCTTTCTTT.

The table lists this clonotype with a few counts. The chain joins TRBV7-9 to TRBJ2-3; 8 nucleotides line up with TRBD1. V lost 5 bases and J lost 6; bases outside the gene matches: 7. The CDR3 sequence is 14 residues long. Germline V gives CDR1 SEHNR, CDR2 FQNEAQ (reference sequence). CDR3 DNA: TGTGCCAGCAGCCCAGGGGGCGGGGCGGATACGCAGTATTTT. Translating it yields CASSPGGGADTQYF.

This clonotype was seen a handful of times. V and J are TRBV6-1 and TRBJ2-5; the match to TRBD2 covers 10 bases. Germline CDR1 and CDR2: MNHNS and SASEGT. V shed 2 bases, J shed 3 bases, and the junction held 6 bases outside the gene matches. The CDR3 sequence is 16 residues long. The CDR3 is CASSESPLAGEETQYF. In DNA, the CDR3 is TGTGCCAGCAGTGAATCGCCCCTAGCGGGAGAAGAGACCCAGTACTTC.

The rearrangement joins TRBV14 to TRBJ2-5, with D maybe TRBD2 (5 bases). Looked up from germline, CDR1 is SGHDN and CDR2 is FVKESK. The CDR3 sequence is 12 residues long. V dropped 1 base and J dropped 5 bases, with 5 bases sitting between them. The CDR3 DNA reads TGTGCCAGCAGCCAAGGGAGGGAGACCCAGTACTTC. Translation: CASSQGRETQYF.

This chain connects TRBV3-1 to TRBJ1-6; D possibly corresponds to TRBD1 (5 bases). The CDR3 runs 14 residues. Germline V lookup: CDR1 LGHDT, CDR2 YNNKEL (reference sequence). The V gene lost 1 base and the J gene lost 5 bases, with 6 bases spanning the gap. The CDR3 DNA is TGTGCCAGCAGCCAAGGACAGAATAATTCACCCCTCCACTTT. Its protein is CASSQGQNNSPLHF.

The chain joins TRBV28 to TRBJ2-3; 11 bases fit TRBD2. This CDR3 spans 18 amino acids. Germline lookup yields CDR1 MDHEN and CDR2 SYDVKM. The V gene end was trimmed by 0 bases and the J gene end by 2 bases; junction bases not matched to a gene: 7. CDR3 bases: TGTGCCAGCAGTTTATGGTTAGCGGGAGGGATATACACAGATACGCAGTATTTT. Translation: CASSLWLAGGIYTDTQYF. Supplemented by reference TRBV28 and TRBJ2-3, the full variable domain reads DVKVTQSSRYLVKRTGEKVFLECVQDMDHENMFWYRQDPGLGLRLIYFSYDVKMKEKGDIPEGYSVSREKKERFSLILESASTNQTSMYLCASSLWLAGGIYTDTQYFGPGTRLTVL.

There are many counts of this clonotype. CDR3 region: CASRLSDEQYF. The CDR3 DNA sequence: TGCGCCAGCAGGCTGTCCGACGAGCAGTACTTC. This chain uses TRBV5-1 with TRBJ2-7; D remains unclear. This CDR3 region has 11 residues. V lost 5 bases and J lost 5, with 8 bases in between. CDR1 SGHRS and CDR2 YFSETQ come from the germline V gene.

This clonotype was seen at least ten times. The chain combines TRBV28 with TRBJ2-7; 9 bases are shared with TRBD2. CDR1 is MDHEN and CDR2 is SYDVKM in the germline V gene. V lost 6 bases and J lost 5; bases outside the gene matches: 11. The CDR3 has 15 residues. CDR3 sequence: CASRIAGDVRNEQYF. The CDR3 bases are TGTGCCAGCAGGATAGCGGGAGACGTTCGTAACGAGCAGTACTTC. Based on the CDR3 plus reference TRBV28 and TRBJ2-7, the full variable domain is DVKVTQSSRYLVKRTGEKVFLECVQDMDHENMFWYRQDPGLGLRLIYFSYDVKMKEKGDIPEGYSVSREKKERFSLILESASTNQTSMYLCASRIAGDVRNEQYFGPGTRLTVT.